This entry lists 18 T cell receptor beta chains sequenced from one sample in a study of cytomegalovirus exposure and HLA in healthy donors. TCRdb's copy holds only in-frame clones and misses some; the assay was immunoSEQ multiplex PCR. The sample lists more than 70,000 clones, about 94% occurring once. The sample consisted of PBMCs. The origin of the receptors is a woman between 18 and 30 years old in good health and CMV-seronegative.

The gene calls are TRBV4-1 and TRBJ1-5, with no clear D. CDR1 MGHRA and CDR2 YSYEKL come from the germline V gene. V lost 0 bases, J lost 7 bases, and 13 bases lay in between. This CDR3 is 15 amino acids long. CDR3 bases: TGCGCCAGCAGCCAAGAACTACTTCAACGCCAGCCCCAGCATTTT. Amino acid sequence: CASSQELLQRQPQHF.

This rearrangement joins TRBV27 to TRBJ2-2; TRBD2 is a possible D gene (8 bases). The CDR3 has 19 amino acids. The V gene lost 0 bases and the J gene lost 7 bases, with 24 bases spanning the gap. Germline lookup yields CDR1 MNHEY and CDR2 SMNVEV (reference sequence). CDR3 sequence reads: CASSLSLSGGLGVNGELFF. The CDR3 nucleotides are TGTGCCAGCAGTTTATCGTTGTCAGGGGGACTAGGGGTTAACGGGGAGCTGTTTTTT.

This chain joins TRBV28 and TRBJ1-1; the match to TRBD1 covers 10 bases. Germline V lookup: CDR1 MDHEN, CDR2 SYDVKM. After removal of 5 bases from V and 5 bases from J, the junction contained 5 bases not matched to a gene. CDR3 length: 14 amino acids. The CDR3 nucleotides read TGTGCCAGCAGTCCGGGACAGGGGAGTACTGAAGCTTTCTTT. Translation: CASSPGQGSTEAFF. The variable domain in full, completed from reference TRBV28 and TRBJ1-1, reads DVKVTQSSRYLVKRTGEKVFLECVQDMDHENMFWYRQDPGLGLRLIYFSYDVKMKEKGDIPEGYSVSREKKERFSLILESASTNQTSMYLCASSPGQGSTEAFFGQGTRLTVV.

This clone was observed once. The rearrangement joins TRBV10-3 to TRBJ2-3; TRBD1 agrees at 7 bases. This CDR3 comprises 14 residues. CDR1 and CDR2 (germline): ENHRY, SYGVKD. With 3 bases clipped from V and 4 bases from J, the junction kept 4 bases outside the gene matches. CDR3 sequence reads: CAISEGGRADTQYF. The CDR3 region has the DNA TGTGCCATCAGTGAAGGGGGCCGGGCAGATACGCAGTATTTT.

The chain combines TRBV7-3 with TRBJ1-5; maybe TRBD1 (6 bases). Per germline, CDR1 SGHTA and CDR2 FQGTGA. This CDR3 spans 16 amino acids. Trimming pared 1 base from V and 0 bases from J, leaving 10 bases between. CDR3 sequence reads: CASSLKDSYSNQPQHF. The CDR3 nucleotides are TGTGCCAGCAGCTTAAAGGACAGCTATAGCAATCAGCCCCAGCATTTT. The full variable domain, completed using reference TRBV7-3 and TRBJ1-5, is GAGVSQTPSNKVTEKGKYVELRCDPISGHTALYWYRQSLGQGPEFLIYFQGTGAADDSGLPNDRFFAVRPEGSVSTLKIQRTERGDSAVYLCASSLKDSYSNQPQHFGDGTRLSIL.

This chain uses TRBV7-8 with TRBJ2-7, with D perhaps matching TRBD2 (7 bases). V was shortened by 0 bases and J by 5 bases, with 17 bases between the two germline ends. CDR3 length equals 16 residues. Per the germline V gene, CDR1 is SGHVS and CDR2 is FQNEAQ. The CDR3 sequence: CASSLAGGLVQNEQYF. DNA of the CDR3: TGTGCCAGCAGCTTAGCGGGGGGGCTAGTTCAAAACGAGCAGTACTTC.

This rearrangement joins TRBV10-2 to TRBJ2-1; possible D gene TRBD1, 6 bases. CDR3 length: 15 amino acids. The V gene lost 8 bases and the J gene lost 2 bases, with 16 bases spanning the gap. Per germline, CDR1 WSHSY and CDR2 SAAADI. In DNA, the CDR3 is TGCGCCAGCCCCCGGCGAGGGACAACCTACAATGAGCAGTTCTTC. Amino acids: CASPRRGTTYNEQFF.

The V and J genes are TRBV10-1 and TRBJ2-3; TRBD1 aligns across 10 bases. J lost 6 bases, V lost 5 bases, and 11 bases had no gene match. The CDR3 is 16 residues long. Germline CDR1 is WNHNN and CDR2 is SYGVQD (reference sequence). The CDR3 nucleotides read TGCGCCAGCAGTTACTCCCGGGACAGGGGTTTGGATACGCAGTATTTT. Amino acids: CASSYSRDRGLDTQYF.

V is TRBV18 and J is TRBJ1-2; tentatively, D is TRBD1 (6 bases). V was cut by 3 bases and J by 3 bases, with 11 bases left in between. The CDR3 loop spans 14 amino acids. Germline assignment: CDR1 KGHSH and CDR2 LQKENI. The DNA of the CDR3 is TGTGCCAGCTCACCGGGGGGGCAGGACTATGGCTACACCTTC. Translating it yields CASSPGGQDYGYTF.

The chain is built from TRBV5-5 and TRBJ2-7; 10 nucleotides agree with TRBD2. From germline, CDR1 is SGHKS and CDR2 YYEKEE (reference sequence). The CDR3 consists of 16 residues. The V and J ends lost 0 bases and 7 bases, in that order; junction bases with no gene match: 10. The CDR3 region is CASSLGTGLARLEQYF. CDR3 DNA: TGTGCCAGCAGCTTGGGAACGGGACTAGCGCGTTTGGAGCAGTACTTC.

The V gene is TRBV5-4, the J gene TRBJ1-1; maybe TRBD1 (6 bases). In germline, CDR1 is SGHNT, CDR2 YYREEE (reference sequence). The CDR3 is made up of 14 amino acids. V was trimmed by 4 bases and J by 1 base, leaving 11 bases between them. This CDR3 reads CASSPDSSNTEAFF. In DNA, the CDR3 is TGTGCCAGCAGCCCGGACAGTTCGAACACTGAAGCTTTCTTT. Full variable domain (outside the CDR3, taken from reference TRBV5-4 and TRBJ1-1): ETGVTQSPTHLIKTRGQQVTLRCSSQSGHNTVSWYQQALGQGPQFIFQYYREEENGRGNFPPRFSGLQFPNYSSELNVNALELDDSALYLCASSPDSSNTEAFFGQGTRLTVV.

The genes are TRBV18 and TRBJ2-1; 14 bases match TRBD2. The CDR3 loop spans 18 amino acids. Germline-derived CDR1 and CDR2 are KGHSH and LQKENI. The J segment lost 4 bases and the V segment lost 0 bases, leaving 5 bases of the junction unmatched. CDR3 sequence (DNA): TGTGCCAGCTCACCACCCGGACTAGCGGGGGGATCATACAATGAGCAGTTCTTC. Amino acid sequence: CASSPPGLAGGSYNEQFF.

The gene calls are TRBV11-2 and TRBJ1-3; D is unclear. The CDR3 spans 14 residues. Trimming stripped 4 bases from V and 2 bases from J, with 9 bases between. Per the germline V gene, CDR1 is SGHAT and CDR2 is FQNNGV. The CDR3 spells CASSSPGAGNTIYF. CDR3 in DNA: TGTGCCAGCAGCTCGCCGGGAGCTGGAAACACCATATATTTT.

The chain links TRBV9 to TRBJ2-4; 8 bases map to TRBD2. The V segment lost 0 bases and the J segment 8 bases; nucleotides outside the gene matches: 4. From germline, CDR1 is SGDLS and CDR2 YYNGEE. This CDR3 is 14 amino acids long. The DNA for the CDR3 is TGTGCCAGCAGCGTAGCGGGGGGGTCGGACATTCAGTACTTC. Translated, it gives CASSVAGGSDIQYF.

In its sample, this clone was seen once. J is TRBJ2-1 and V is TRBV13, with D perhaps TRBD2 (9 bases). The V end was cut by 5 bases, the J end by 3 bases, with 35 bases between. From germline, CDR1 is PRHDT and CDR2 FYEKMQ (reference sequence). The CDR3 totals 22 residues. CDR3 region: CASSPSLTGADSGSGGYNEQFF. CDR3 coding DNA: TGTGCCAGCAGCCCCTCCCTGACAGGGGCTGATAGCGGGAGCGGGGGCTACAATGAGCAGTTCTTC.

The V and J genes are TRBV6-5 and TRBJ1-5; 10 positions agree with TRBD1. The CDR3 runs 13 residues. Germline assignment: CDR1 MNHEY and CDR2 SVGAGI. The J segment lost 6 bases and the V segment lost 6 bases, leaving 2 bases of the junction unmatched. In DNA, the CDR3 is TGTGCCAGCAGCGGACAGGGGGGTCAGCCCCAGCATTTT. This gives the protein CASSGQGGQPQHF.

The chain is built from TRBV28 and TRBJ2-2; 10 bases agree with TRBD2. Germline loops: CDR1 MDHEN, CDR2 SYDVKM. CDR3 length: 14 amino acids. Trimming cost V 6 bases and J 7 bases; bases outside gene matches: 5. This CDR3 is CASRLAGAGGELFF. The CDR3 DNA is TGTGCCAGCAGGCTAGCGGGAGCAGGCGGGGAGCTGTTTTTT.

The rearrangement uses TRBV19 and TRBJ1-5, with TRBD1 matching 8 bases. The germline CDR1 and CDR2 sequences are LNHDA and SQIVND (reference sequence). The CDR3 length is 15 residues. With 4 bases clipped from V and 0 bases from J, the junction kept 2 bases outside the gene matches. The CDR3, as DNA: TGTGCCAGTAGTAGACAGGGGAATAGCAATCAGCCCCAGCATTTT. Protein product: CASSRQGNSNQPQHF.